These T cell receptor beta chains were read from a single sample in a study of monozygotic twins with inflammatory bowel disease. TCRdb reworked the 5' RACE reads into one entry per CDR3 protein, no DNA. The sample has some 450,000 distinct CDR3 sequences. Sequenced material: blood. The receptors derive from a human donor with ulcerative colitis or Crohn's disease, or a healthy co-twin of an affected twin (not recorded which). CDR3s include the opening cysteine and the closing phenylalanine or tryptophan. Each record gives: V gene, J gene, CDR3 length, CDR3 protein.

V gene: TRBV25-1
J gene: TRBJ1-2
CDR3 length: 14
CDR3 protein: CASSIAGTGDGYTF

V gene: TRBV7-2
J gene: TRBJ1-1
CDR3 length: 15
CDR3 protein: CASSFAPTVNTEAFF

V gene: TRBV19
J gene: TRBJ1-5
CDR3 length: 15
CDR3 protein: CASSIYGQGNQPQHF

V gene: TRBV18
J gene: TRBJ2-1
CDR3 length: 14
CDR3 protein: CASSPQGNLNEQFF

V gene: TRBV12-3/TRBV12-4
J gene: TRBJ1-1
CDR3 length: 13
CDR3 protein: CASNFGPNTEAFF

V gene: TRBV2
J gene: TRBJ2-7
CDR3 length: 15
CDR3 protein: CASRGVAFLSGEQYF

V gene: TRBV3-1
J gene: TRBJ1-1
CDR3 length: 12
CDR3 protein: CASVGTGLDAFF

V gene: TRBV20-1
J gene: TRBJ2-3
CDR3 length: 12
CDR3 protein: CSQREGRDTQYF

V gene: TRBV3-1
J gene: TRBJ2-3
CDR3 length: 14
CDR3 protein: CASSPDPYTDTQYF

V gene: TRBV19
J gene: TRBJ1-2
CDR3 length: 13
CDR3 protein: CASSTIRQYGYTF

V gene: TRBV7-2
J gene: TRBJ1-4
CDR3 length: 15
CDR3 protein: CATRDRASRDEKLFF

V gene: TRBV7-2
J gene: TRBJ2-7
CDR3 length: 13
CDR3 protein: CASSLNDGQEQYF

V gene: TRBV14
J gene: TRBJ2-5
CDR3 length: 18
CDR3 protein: CASSQEYSGTVVQETQYF

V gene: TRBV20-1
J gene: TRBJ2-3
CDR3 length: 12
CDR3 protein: CSPLTNTDTQYF

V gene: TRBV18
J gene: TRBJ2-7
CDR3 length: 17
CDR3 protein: CASSPIPEAPFSYEQYF

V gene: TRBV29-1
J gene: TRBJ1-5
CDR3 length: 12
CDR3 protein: CSVGGRDQPQHF

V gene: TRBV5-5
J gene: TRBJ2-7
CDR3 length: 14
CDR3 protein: CASSYRDRAEEQYF

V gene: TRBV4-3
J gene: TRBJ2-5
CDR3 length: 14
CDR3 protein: CASSQEWDQETQYF

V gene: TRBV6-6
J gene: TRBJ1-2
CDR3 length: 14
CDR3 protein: CASGQGMVNYGYTF

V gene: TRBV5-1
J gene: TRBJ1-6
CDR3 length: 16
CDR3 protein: CASSPPGTGLNSPLHF

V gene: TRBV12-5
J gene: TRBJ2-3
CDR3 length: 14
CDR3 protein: CASARGGITDTQYF

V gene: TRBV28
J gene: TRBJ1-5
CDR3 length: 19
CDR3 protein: CASSPRDRGRSLEDQPQHF

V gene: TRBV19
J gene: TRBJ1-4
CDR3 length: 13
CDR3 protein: CASSIGQGEKLFF

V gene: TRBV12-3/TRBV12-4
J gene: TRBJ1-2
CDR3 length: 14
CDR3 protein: CASRLPGQYDGYTF

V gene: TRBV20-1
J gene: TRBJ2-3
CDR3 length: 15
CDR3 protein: CSASGGPGRTDTQYF

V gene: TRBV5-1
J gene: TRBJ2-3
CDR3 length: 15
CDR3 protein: CATSVTGASTDTQYF

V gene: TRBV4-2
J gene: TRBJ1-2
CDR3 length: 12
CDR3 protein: CASSAGTYGYTF

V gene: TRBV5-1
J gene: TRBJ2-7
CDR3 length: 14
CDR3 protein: CASSFFAGDYEQYF

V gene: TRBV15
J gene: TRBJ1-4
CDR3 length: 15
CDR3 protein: CATSMRSGGNEKLFF

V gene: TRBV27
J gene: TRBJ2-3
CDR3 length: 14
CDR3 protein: CASSWTGYTDTQYF

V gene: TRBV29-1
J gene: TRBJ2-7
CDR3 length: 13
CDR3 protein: CSARGQGPYEQYF

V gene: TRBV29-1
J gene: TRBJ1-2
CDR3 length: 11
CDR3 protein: CSVVEAYGYTF

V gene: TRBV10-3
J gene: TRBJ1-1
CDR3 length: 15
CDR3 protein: CAISGGEGMNTEAFF

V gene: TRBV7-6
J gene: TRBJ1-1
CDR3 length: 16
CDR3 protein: CASSWEPTGENTEAFF

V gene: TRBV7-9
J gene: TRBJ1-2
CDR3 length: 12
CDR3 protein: CASSSGSVGYTF

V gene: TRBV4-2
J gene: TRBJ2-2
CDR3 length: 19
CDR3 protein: CASSRLLAGGGKNTGELFF

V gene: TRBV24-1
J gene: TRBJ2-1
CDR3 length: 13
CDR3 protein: CATSDPPNREQFF

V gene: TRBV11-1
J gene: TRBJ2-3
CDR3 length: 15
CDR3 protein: CASSFNPGLTDTQYF

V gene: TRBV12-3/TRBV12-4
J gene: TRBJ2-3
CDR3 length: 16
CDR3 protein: CASSFGTGGPFDTQYF

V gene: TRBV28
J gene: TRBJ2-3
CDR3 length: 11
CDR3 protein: CASSLAGTQYF

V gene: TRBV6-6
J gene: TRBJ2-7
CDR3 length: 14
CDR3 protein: CASSYPGPRHEQYF

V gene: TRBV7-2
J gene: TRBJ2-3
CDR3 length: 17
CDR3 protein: CASSFSLKAGITDTQYF

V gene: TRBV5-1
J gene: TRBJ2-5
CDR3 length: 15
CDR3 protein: CASSLEKQRLETQYF

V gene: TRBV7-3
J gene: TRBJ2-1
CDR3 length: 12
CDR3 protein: CASSTNTNEQFF

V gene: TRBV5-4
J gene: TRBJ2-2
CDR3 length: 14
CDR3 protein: CASGGQGARGELFF

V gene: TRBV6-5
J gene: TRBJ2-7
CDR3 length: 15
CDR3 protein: CASSYSGTGRYEQYF

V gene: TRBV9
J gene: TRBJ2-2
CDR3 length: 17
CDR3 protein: CASSVEGRSGPTGELFF

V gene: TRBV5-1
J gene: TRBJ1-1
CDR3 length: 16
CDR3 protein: CASSLRQGRGNTEAFF

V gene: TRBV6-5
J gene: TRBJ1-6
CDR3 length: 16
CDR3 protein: CASSYSSSAIGSPLHF

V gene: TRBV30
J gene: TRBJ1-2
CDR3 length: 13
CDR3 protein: CAWSRRLAEGYTF

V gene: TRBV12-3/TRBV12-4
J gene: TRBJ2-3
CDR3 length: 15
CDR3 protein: CASKKRPSVADTQYF

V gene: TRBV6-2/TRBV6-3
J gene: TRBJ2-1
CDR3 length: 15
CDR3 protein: CASSYWASRGDEQFF

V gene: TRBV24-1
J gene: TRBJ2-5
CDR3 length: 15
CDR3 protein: CATSDLLDGQETQYF

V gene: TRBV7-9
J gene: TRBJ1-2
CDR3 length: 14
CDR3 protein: CASTEGGREYGYTF

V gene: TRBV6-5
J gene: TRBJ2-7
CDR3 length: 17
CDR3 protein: CASSSEHRVEFTYEQYF

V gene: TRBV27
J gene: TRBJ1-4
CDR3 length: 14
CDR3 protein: CASSFKSLDEKLFF

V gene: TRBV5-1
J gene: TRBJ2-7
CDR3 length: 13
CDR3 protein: CASSFDTTYEQYF

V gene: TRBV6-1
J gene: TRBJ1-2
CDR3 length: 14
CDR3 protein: CATGVTGPGYGYTF

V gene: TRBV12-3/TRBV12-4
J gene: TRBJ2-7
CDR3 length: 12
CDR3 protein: CASSSLPYEQYF